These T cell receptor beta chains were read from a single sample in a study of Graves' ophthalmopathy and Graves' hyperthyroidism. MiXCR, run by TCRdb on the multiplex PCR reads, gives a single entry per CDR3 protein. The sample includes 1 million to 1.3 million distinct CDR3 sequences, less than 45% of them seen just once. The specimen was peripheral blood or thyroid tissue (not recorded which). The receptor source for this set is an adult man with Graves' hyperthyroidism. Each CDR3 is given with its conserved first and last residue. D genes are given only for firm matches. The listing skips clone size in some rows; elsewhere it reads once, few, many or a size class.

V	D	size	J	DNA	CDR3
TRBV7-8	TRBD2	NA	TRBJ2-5	TGTGCCAGCAGCTTAGCACTAGCGGTTCAAGAGACCCAGTACTTC	CASSLALAVQETQYF
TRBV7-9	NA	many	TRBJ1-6	TGTGCCAGCAGCCGTGGGCGGGGGGACAATTCACCCCTCCACTTT	CASSRGRGDNSPLHF
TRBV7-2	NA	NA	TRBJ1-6	TGTGCCAGCGGCTTAAAGGGAATACCTGTTGATTCACCCCTCCACTTT	CASGLKGIPVDSPLHF
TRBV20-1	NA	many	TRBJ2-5	TGCAGTGCTAGTCTCGGGAGAGCCTTCTTCCAAGAGACCCAGTACTTC	CSASLGRAFFQETQYF
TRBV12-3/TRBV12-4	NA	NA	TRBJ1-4	TGTGCCAGCAGTTTAGGGGGACCGTCTAATGAAAAACTGTTTTTT	CASSLGGPSNEKLFF
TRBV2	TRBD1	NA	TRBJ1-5	TGTGCCACCGGGACAGGCGAGTATAGCAATCAGCCCCAGCATTTT	CATGTGEYSNQPQHF
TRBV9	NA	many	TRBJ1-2	TGTGCCAGCAGCGTAGCTGGTGGGGGTGGCGGCTATGGCTACACCTTC	CASSVAGGGGGYGYTF
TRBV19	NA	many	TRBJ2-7	TGTGCCAGTAGCCCAAGGACCGAAGCCTACGAGCAGTACTTC	CASSPRTEAYEQYF
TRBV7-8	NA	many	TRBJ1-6	TGTGCCAGCAGCTTAAGGGGTCATTCACCCCTCCACTTT	CASSLRGHSPLHF
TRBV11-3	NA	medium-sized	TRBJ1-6	TGTGCCAGCAGCTTGGTCCAAGGGTCACCCCTCCACTTT	CASSLVQGSPLHF
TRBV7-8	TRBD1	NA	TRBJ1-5	TGTGCCAGCAGCACTTTGGGGGGGACAGGGAGTCAGCCCCAGCATTTT	CASSTLGGTGSQPQHF
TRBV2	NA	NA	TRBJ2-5	TGTGCCAGCAGTGAATCCCTAGCAAGTGAGACCCAGTACTTC	CASSESLASETQYF
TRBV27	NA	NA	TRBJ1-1	TGTGTCAGCAGTTTAAGGGGCTTGGGGGGCATATACTTT	CVSSLRGLGGIYF
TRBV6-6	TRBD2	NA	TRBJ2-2	TGTGCCAGCACCTTGACTAGCGGGGGAACCGGGGAGCTGTTTTTT	CASTLTSGGTGELFF
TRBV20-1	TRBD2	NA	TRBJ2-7	TGCAGTGCTAGAGAGCTAGCGGGAGGAGCCTACTACGAGCAGTACTTC	CSARELAGGAYYEQYF
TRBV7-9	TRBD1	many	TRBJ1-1	TGTGCCAGCAGATGGTTGAGGGGACAGGGGAACACTGAAGCTTTCTTT	CASRWLRGQGNTEAFF
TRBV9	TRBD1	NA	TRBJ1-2	TGTGCCAGCAGCCAAGAGACCGGGACAGCTCTCTATGGCTACACCTTC	CASSQETGTALYGYTF
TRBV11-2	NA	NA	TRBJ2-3	TGTGCCAGCAGCTTAGATGGGTCCATCACAGATACGCAGTATTTT	CASSLDGSITDTQYF
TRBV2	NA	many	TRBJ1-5	TGTGCCAGCGGACGTGGGGCAGCAGATCAGCCCCAGCATTTT	CASGRGAADQPQHF
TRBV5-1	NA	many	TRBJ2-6	TGCGCCAGCAGCTTGGGGCAGGCCGGGGCTGGGGCCAACGTCCTGACTTTC	CASSLGQAGAGANVLTF
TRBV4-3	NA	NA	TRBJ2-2	TGCGCCAGCAGCCAAAAACACGGAGAGACCGGGGAGCTGTTTTTT	CASSQKHGETGELFF
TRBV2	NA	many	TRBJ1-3	TGTGCCAGCAGTGAAGACGGGCTGGGCTCTGGAAACACCATATATTTT	CASSEDGLGSGNTIYF
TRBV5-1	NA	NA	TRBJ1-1	TGCGCCAGCAGCTTGGCAGGGCAGACTTTCTTT	CASSLAGQTFF
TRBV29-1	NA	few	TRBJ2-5	TGCAGCGGATACTCACCTGAGGGCTCGACGTTTGCTGAGACCCAGTACTTC	CSGYSPEGSTFAETQYF
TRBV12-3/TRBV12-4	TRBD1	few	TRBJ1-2	TGTGCCAGCAGTTTTGAGGTGACAGGGGACTATGGCTACACCTTC	CASSFEVTGDYGYTF
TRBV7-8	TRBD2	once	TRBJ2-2	TGTGCCAGCAGTTACTCCCTAGCGGAGGTGGTTGGGTACACCGGGGAGCTGTTTTTT	CASSYSLAEVVGYTGELFF
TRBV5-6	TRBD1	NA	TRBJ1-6	TGTGCCAGCAGCTACCCAACGGACAGGGTAAATTCACCCCTCCACTTT	CASSYPTDRVNSPLHF
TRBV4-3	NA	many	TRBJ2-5	TGCGCCAGCAGCCGCGGACTAAACCAAGAGACCCAGTACTTC	CASSRGLNQETQYF
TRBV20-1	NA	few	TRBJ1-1	TGCAGTGCTTCCGAGGGCAGGTTGAACACTGAAGCTTTCTTT	CSASEGRLNTEAFF
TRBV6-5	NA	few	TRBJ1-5	TGTGCCAGCAGTTACTCGGGGGAAACTCAGCCCCAGCATTTT	CASSYSGETQPQHF
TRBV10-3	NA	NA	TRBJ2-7	TGTGCCATCAGTGAGCCTGAGACAGGCGTGGGCGACTACGAGCAGTACTTC	CAISEPETGVGDYEQYF
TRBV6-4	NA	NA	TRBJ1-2	TGTGCCAGCAGTTCTGGGTGGTCGGATGGCTACACCTTC	CASSSGWSDGYTF
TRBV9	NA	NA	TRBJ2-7	TGTGCCAGCAGCGTAGGCGGGCTCACCTACGAGCAGTACTTC	CASSVGGLTYEQYF
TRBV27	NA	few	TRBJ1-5	TGTGCCAGCAGTTTATCGACGGGCAATCAGCCCCAGCATTTT	CASSLSTGNQPQHF
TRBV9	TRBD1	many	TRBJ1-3	TGTGCCAGCAGCGTGGGGACAGGGGAGGAAGGAAACACCATATATTTT	CASSVGTGEEGNTIYF
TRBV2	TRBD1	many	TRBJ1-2	TGTGCCAGCAGTGAACCCCTCCGGGACAGGGGGCAAAACTATGGCTACACCTTC	CASSEPLRDRGQNYGYTF
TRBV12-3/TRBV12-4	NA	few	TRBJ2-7	TGTGCCAGCAGTTTGCGCAGGGAGTCCTACGAGCAGTACTTC	CASSLRRESYEQYF
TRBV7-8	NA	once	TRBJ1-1	TGTGCCAGCAGCTCAAACGAGGACATGGGCACTGAAGCTTTCTTT	CASSSNEDMGTEAFF
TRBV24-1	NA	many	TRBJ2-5	TGTGCCACCAGTGATGGAGGGGCCAGGACTATCCAAGAGACCCAGTACTTC	CATSDGGARTIQETQYF
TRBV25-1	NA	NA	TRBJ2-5	TGTGCCAGCAGTCACACAGGGTCGGAGACCCAGTACTTC	CASSHTGSETQYF
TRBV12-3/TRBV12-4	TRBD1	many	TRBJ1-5	TGTGCCAGCAGTCGACAGGGGACCCGCAATCAGCCCCAGCATTTT	CASSRQGTRNQPQHF
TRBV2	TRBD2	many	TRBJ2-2	TGTGCCAGCAGGGGGGGGACTAGCGGGGCCGGGGAGCTGTTTTTT	CASRGGTSGAGELFF
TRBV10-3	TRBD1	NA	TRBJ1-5	TGTGCCATCAGTTATATGACAGGGGGCAATCCGCCCCAGCATTTT	CAISYMTGGNPPQHF
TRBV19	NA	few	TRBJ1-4	TGTGCCAGTAGTCAGCCGGGACAAGGTCTGTTTTTT	CASSQPGQGLFF
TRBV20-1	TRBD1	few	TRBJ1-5	TGCAGTGCTAGACCCCACAGGGGGCGAGGGGGTCTTAGGAGCAATCAGCCCCAGCATTTT	CSARPHRGRGGLRSNQPQHF
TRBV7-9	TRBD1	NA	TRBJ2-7	TGTGCCAGCAGCACCAGGGACAGGGGGGTGGACGAGCAGTACTTC	CASSTRDRGVDEQYF
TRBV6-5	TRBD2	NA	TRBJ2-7	TGTGCCAGCAGTTACAACCAGGCTAGCGGGGAATACGAGCAGTACTTC	CASSYNQASGEYEQYF
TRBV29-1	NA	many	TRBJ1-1	TGCAGCGTGGGAGGGCAACTGAACACTGAAGCTTTCTTT	CSVGGQLNTEAFF
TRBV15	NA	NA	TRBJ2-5	TGTGCCACCAGCAGAGACCGGGTCCCGGAGACCCAGTACTTC	CATSRDRVPETQYF
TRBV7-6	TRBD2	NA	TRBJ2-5	TGTGCCAGCAGCCCCCGCCCCCTAGCGACGGGAGGGGGCCAAGAGACCCAGTACTTC	CASSPRPLATGGGQETQYF
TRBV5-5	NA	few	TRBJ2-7	TGTGCCAGCAGCCCTGATATCGGGTTCTACGAGCAGTACTTC	CASSPDIGFYEQYF
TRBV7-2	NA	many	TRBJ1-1	TGTGCCAGCAGCTTGTATAATTCGGGCACTGAAGCTTTCTTT	CASSLYNSGTEAFF
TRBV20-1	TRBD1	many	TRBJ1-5	TGCAGTGCCATCCGGGACAGGGTCGGTCAGCCCCAGCATTTT	CSAIRDRVGQPQHF
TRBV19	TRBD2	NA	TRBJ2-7	TGTGCCAGTAGTCCCCGGGGTAGCGGGACCACCTACGAGCAGTACTTC	CASSPRGSGTTYEQYF
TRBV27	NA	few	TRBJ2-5	TGTGCCAGCAGCCCTCTAAGGAAGGAGACCCAGTACTTC	CASSPLRKETQYF
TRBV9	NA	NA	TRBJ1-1	TGTGCCGGCAGCGTAGGTCAGGGTTACACTGAAGCTTTCTTT	CAGSVGQGYTEAFF